The 5 T cell receptor beta chains given below trace back to one sample, sequenced in a study of metastatic and nonmetastatic thyroid tumors. TCRdb reprocessed the PCR reads via MiXCR. The table lists more than 35,000 clones, about 13% of them singletons, with 8% to 9.5% in the top ten. Not a single patient had been given any form of treatment at any point before undergoing thyroid surgery. The sequenced material came from blood. The receptors derive from a female donor with papillary thyroid cancer or a benign thyroid nodule (not recorded which). Some clones in this sample may be carry-over from other donors' samples.

This clone showed up many times. The chain couples TRBV6-1 to TRBJ2-3, with D tentatively TRBD2 (5 bases). V gave up 6 bases and J gave up 8 bases, with 18 bases separating them. The CDR3 extends over 14 amino acids. CDR1 and CDR2 from the germline V gene are MNHNS and SASEGT. The DNA of the CDR3 is TGTGCCAGCAGCGATAACCTAAACCGGGGTACGCAGTATTTT. The encoded protein is CASSDNLNRGTQYF.

V usage is TRBV20-1 and J usage is TRBJ1-2; 7 nucleotides align to TRBD1. The germline V gene has CDR1 DFQATT and CDR2 SNEGSKA (reference sequence). The CDR3 loop spans 14 amino acids. Trimming at V came to 0 bases and at J to 0 bases, leaving 1 base not matched to a gene. As DNA, the CDR3 is TGCAGTGCTAGAGACGGACAGGCTAACTATGGCTACACCTTC. Translating it yields CSARDGQANYGYTF.

This clone has a count of ten or more. The chain couples TRBV7-9 to TRBJ2-1; possibly TRBD2 for D (5 bases). The CDR3 consists of 13 residues. Per the germline V gene, CDR1 is SEHNR and CDR2 is FQNEAQ (reference sequence). V lost 8 bases and J lost 2, with 10 bases in between. In DNA, the CDR3 is TGTGCCAGCCCTACCGGGACCTACAATGAGCAGTTCTTC. Translation: CASPTGTYNEQFF.

V and J are TRBV28 and TRBJ1-1; no clear D. The CDR3 has 12 residues. Trimming left V 8 bases short and J 3 bases short, with 10 bases between. CDR1 and CDR2 from the germline V gene are MDHEN and SYDVKM. The CDR3 DNA reads as TGTGCCAGCCAGGTAGTGTACACTGAAGCTTTCTTT. Protein sequence: CASQVVYTEAFF.

This clone has a count of ten or more. This rearrangement joins TRBV10-3 to TRBJ2-7; unclear D gene. V lost 4 bases, J lost 6 bases, and 7 bases lay in between. The V gene's germline CDR1 is ENHRY and CDR2 SYGVKD. The CDR3 is 11 amino acids. The CDR3 loop is CAISAGAEQYF. The DNA of the CDR3 is TGTGCCATCAGTGCGGGTGCCGAGCAGTACTTC.